The 22 T cell receptor beta chains below all came from one sample that was sequenced in a study of T cells in women clearing cervical HPV infection. Using immunoSEQ multiplex PCR, the repertoire was profiled, and TCRdb retains in-frame clones only, with some absent. The ten top clones account for 4.5% to 6%, within a sample of around 39,000 clones. Material: blood buffy coat. These receptor sequences come from a woman between 18 and 70 years old with a cervical HPV16 infection that either progressed to CIN3+ or cleared (not recorded which).

Points on this clone: The read terminates 3 residues ahead of where the CDR3 ends, so the germline J gene completes it. The V call is TRBV28, the J call TRBJ1-3, with 7 bases identical to TRBD1. J was trimmed by 3 bases and V by 4 bases; bases with no gene match: 9. The CDR3 is made up of 16 amino acids. The V gene's germline CDR1 is MDHEN and CDR2 SYDVKM. CDR3 region: CASSSPGGTLGNTIYF. The CDR3 DNA, read in part, is TGTGCCAGCAGTTCCCCAGGGGGGACGCTTGGAAACACC.

In the case of this clone: With the read ending 3 residues before the CDR3 end, the germline J gene is used to fill in that end. V gene TRBV7-7 combines with J gene TRBJ1-2, with D perhaps matching TRBD1 (5 bases). This CDR3 region has 13 residues. Germline lookup yields CDR1 SSHAT and CDR2 FNYEAQ (reference sequence). The sequenced CDR3 bases are TGTGCCAGCAGCTTGCGATGGGGCGATGAC. It translates to CASSLRWGDD. From start to end, the CDR3 is CASSLRWGDDYTF.

Details on this clone: The CDR3 is cut off 3 residues early in the read; its end comes from the germline J gene. The chain is built from TRBV14 and TRBJ1-2; 7 nucleotides agree with TRBD1. CDR1 is SGHDN, CDR2 FVKESK, per germline. There are 15 residues in the CDR3. CDR3 loop: CASSQEPGGVRGYTF. CDR3 bases read: TGTGCCAGCAGCCAAGAGCCAGGGGGTGTTCGGGGC.

On this clone itself: The read terminates 3 residues before the CDR3 end, so the remaining end is supplied by the germline J gene. This chain links TRBV15 with TRBJ2-1, with a possible D match to TRBD1 (6 bases). This CDR3 spans 16 amino acids. Germline values: CDR1 LNHNV, CDR2 YYDKDF (reference sequence). V was pared by 0 bases and J by 4 bases, with 13 bases between. The CDR3 bases that were read are TGTGCCACCAGCAGAGAAAGTCCAGGGGTATACAATGAG. Protein: CATSRESPGVYNE. Given in full, the CDR3 is CATSRESPGVYNEQFF.

Points on this clone: The read gets to within 3 residues of the CDR3 end, and the germline J gene fills in the rest. V usage is TRBV5-4 and J usage is TRBJ1-1; 9 bases align to TRBD1. CDR1 is SGHNT and CDR2 is YYREEE in the germline V gene (reference sequence). This CDR3 region has 14 residues. With 3 bases clipped from V and 4 bases from J, the junction kept 4 bases outside the gene matches. CDR3: CASSWDRAGTEAFF. The DNA read from the CDR3 is TGTGCCAGCAGCTGGGACAGGGCGGGCACTGAA.

Note on this clone: The read halts 3 residues ahead of the CDR3 end, with the missing end drawn from the germline J gene. The J gene is TRBJ2-1, the V gene TRBV6-2 or TRBV6-3, with TRBD2 matching 9 bases. With V trimmed by 2 bases and J by 7 bases, 9 bases remained unmatched. This CDR3 contains 16 residues. In germline, CDR1 is MNHEY, CDR2 SVGEGT. The DNA read from the CDR3 is TGTGCCAGCAGTTACATGGCTAGCGGGACGGGGAATGAG. This gives the protein CASSYMASGTGNE. The entire CDR3 is CASSYMASGTGNEQFF.

With regard to this clone: The DNA ends 3 residues before the CDR3 does, and the rest of the CDR3 is filled in from the germline J gene. The chain couples TRBV10-2 to TRBJ2-1; D perhaps matches TRBD2 (6 bases). Trimming removed 7 bases at V and 6 bases at J, with 19 bases between. The V gene's germline CDR1 is WSHSY and CDR2 SAAADI. CDR3 length: 15 residues. The CDR3 DNA, read in part, is TGCGCCAGCACCCCGGACTACCCCCGTGGCAATGAG. Encoded protein: CASTPDYPRGNE. The whole CDR3 reads CASTPDYPRGNEQFF.

As regards this clone: The read falls 3 residues short of the CDR3 end, and the missing part is taken from the germline J gene. V gene TRBV5-1 combines with J gene TRBJ1-4, with 8 positions matching TRBD1. V was pared by 0 bases and J by 0 bases, with 4 bases of the junction left unmatched. The germline gives CDR1 SGHRS, CDR2 YFSETQ. The length of the CDR3 is 17 residues. The sequenced CDR3 bases are TGCGCCAGCAGCTTGGCCGCAGGGGGCGCAACTAATGAAAAA. Translation: CASSLAAGGATNEK. The full CDR3 reads CASSLAAGGATNEKLFF. Drawing the rest from reference TRBV5-1 and TRBJ1-4, the complete variable domain is KAGVTQTPRYLIKTRGQQVTLSCSPISGHRSVSWYQQTPGQGLQFLFEYFSETQRNKGNFPGRFSGRQFSNSRSEMNVSTLELGDSALYLCASSLAAGGATNEKLFFGSGTQLSVL.

Worth noting for this clone: The DNA ends 3 residues before the CDR3 does, and the rest of the CDR3 is filled in from the germline J gene. The chain links TRBV20-1 to TRBJ2-1; D might be TRBD2 (5 bases). From germline, CDR1 is DFQATT and CDR2 SNEGSKA (reference sequence). Deletions cut 4 bases from V and 5 bases from J, with 15 bases between. The CDR3 is 14 residues long. The part of the CDR3 DNA that was read is TGCAGTGCTACGGGTTCGCGGGTCGACAATGAG. Amino acid sequence: CSATGSRVDNE. The entire CDR3 reads CSATGSRVDNEQFF.

Note on this clone: The CDR3 end lies 3 residues beyond the end of the read and is filled in from the germline J gene. J is TRBJ1-2 and V is TRBV18, with D unresolved. Trimming left V 3 bases short and J 6 bases short, with 5 bases between. Per germline, CDR1 KGHSH and CDR2 LQKENI. The CDR3 covers 11 residues. Here the CDR3 reads CASSPSHGYTF. Partial CDR3 DNA: TGTGCCAGCTCACCTTCTCATGGC.

Concerning this clone: The read falls 3 residues short of the CDR3 end, and the missing part is taken from the germline J gene. The rearrangement joins TRBV11-2 to TRBJ2-3; 9 bases align to TRBD2. V lost 6 bases, J lost 2 bases, and 3 bases stayed unmatched. This CDR3 has 14 residues. From germline, CDR1 is SGHAT and CDR2 FQNNGV. Here the CDR3 reads CASSASGITDTQYF. CDR3 DNA, as far as it was read: TGTGCCAGCAGTGCTAGCGGGATCACAGATACG.

Turning to this clone: The read comes to an end 3 residues before the CDR3 does, leaving the germline J gene to fill in the end. The chain combines TRBV30 with TRBJ2-2, with TRBD1 identical over 7 bases. Germline-derived CDR1 and CDR2 are GTSNPN and SVGIG (reference sequence). There are 13 residues in the CDR3. The sequenced CDR3 bases are TGTGCCTGGAGTAACAGGGGTAATTCACCG. The encoded protein is CAWSNRGNSP. The whole CDR3 protein is CAWSNRGNSPLFF.

The CDR3 bases that were read are TGTGCCAGTAGTTCACAGGGCTTTGGCAATCAGCCC. Its translation is CASSSQGFGNQP. The whole CDR3 protein reads CASSSQGFGNQPQHF. V and J are TRBV19 and TRBJ1-5; D may be TRBD1 (6 bases). The read is 3 residues too short to cover the CDR3 end, so that end is filled in from the germline J gene. With 5 bases removed from V and 2 bases from J, the gap between germline ends came to 13 bases. CDR3 size: 15 residues. From germline, CDR1 is LNHDA and CDR2 SQIVND (reference sequence). The variable domain in full, with the rest retrieved from reference TRBV19 and TRBJ1-5, is DGGITQSPKYLFRKEGQNVTLSCEQNLNHDAMYWYRQDPGQGLRLIYYSQIVNDFQKGDIAEGYSVSREKKESFPLTVTSAQKNPTAFYLCASSSQGFGNQPQHFGDGTRLSIL.

About this clone: The read stops 3 residues short of the end of the CDR3; the missing end is completed from the germline J gene. The chain uses TRBV7-8 and TRBJ1-6; weak D call: TRBD1 (6 bases). CDR3 length equals 17 residues. Germline CDR1 reads SGHVS; CDR2 reads FQNEAQ. The CDR3 reads CASSLTGGFGQGIPLHF. Partial CDR3 DNA: TGTGCCAGCAGCTTAACAGGTGGTTTCGGGCAGGGGATCCCC. Variable domain in full (rest from reference TRBV7-8 and TRBJ1-6): GAGVSQSPRYKVAKRGQDVALRCDPISGHVSLFWYQQALGQGPEFLTYFQNEAQLDKSGLPSDRFFAERPEGSVSTLKIQRTQQEDSAVYLCASSLTGGFGQGIPLHFGNGTRLTVT.

Concerning this clone itself: The read ends 3 residues early relative to the CDR3; the germline J gene fills the gap. The V and J genes are TRBV6-2 or TRBV6-3 and TRBJ2-5; 10 bases match TRBD1. The CDR3 runs to 16 residues. Germline assignment: CDR1 MNHEY and CDR2 SVGEGT. With 5 bases clipped from V and 5 bases from J, the junction kept 11 bases outside the gene matches. The part of the CDR3 DNA that was read is TGTGCCAGCAGTAGTACCGGGACAGGGGTTCGGGAGACC. Its translation: CASSSTGTGVRET. The whole CDR3 is CASSSTGTGVRETQYF.

As for this clone: Read sequence stops 3 residues before the CDR3 end, and the germline J gene provides the missing end. The V gene is TRBV11-2, the J gene TRBJ2-7; 10 positions match TRBD1. The junction had 0 bases not matched to a gene; V was cut back by 1 base and J by 3 bases. Germline CDR1 is SGHAT and CDR2 is FQNNGV. CDR3 length: 14 residues. The CDR3 reads CASSLGTGGYEQYF. Partial CDR3 DNA: TGTGCCAGCAGCTTAGGGACAGGGGGCTACGAG.

In the case of this clone: Read coverage stops 3 residues before the CDR3 terminus; the germline J gene supplies the remainder. The rearrangement uses TRBV9 and TRBJ2-2, with TRBD1 matching over 8 bases. The CDR3 consists of 17 residues. V shed 2 bases, J shed 2 bases, and the junction held 8 bases outside the gene matches. CDR1 and CDR2 (germline): SGDLS, YYNGEE. The part of the CDR3 DNA that was read is TGTGCCAGCAGCGTCTCCGACAGGGGTCCCAACACCGGGGAG. It yields the protein CASSVSDRGPNTGE. The whole CDR3 sequence reads CASSVSDRGPNTGELFF.

On this clone itself: The observed sequence ends 3 residues before the CDR3 terminus, with the missing tail filled in from the germline J gene. The genes are TRBV14 and TRBJ1-2; D unclear. Germline V CDR1 and CDR2: SGHDN, FVKESK. The CDR3 consists of 12 residues. With 1 base removed from V and 3 bases from J, the gap between germline ends came to 3 bases. CDR3: CASSQGHYGYTF. CDR3 DNA (partial): TGTGCCAGCAGCCAAGGGCACTATGGC.

Turning to this clone: Sequence at one end of the junction differs from germline and may be a read error. The read comes to an end 3 residues before the CDR3 does, leaving the germline J gene to fill in the end. This rearrangement joins TRBV7-7 to TRBJ2-5, with 9 nucleotides matching TRBD1. The CDR3 extends over 15 amino acids. Looked up from germline, CDR1 is SSHAT and CDR2 is FNYEAQ (reference sequence). The CDR3 region is CASSHRDREKETQYF. Incomplete CDR3 DNA: TGTGCTAGCAGCCATAGGGACAGGGAGAAGGAGACC.

Turning to this clone: The read gets to within 3 residues of the CDR3 end, and the germline J gene fills in the rest. V and J are TRBV20-1 and TRBJ2-1; 7 positions agree with TRBD2. Germline V lookup: CDR1 DFQATT, CDR2 SNEGSKA (reference sequence). J was trimmed by 6 bases and V by 0 bases; bases with no gene match: 11. This CDR3 is 16 amino acids long. This CDR3 reads CSAREMTSRILNEQFF. CDR3 DNA, as far as it was read: TGCAGTGCTAGAGAGATGACTAGCAGGATCCTCAATGAG.

As to this clone: With the read ending 3 residues before the CDR3 end, the germline J gene is used to fill in that end. The V gene is TRBV5-4, the J gene TRBJ1-2, with 7 bases aligning to TRBD1. Germline CDR1 is SGHNT and CDR2 is YYREEE (reference sequence). The CDR3 contains 13 residues. With V trimmed by 4 bases and J by 2 bases, 2 bases remained unmatched. Incomplete CDR3 DNA: TGTGCCAGCAGCATACAGGGGAACTATGGC. This encodes CASSIQGNYG. The full CDR3 reads CASSIQGNYGYTF.

On this clone: Coverage ceases 3 residues before the CDR3 finishes, and the germline J gene fills in the end. The rearrangement uses TRBV29-1 and TRBJ2-2; D is uncertain. The CDR3 is made up of 12 amino acids. Germline-derived CDR1 and CDR2 are SQVTM and ANQGSEA. The CDR3 loop reads CSAQKEDEKLFF. The sequenced part of the CDR3 DNA is TGCAGCGCCCAGAAAGAAGATGAAAAG.